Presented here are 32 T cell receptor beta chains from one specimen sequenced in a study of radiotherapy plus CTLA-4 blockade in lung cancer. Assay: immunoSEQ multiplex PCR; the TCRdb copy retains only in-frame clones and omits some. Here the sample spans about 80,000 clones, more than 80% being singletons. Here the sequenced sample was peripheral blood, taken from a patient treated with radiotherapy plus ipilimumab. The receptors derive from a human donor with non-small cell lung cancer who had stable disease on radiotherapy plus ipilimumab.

The CDR3 DNA reads TGCGCCAGCAGCTTTTTGACAGAGAATTCACCCCTCCACTTT. Its protein product is CASSFLTENSPLHF. V gene TRBV5-1 combines with J gene TRBJ1-6; D may be TRBD1 (5 bases). The CDR3 totals 14 residues. CDR1 SGHRS and CDR2 YFSETQ come from the germline V gene. Trimming cost V 2 bases and J 7 bases, with 10 bases left between them.

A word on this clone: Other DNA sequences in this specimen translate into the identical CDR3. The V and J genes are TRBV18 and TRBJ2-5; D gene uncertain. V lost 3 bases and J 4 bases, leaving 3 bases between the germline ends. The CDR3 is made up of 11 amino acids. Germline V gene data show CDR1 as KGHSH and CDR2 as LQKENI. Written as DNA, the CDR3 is TGTGCCAGCTCACCTGGAGAGACCCAGTACTTC. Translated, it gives CASSPGETQYF.

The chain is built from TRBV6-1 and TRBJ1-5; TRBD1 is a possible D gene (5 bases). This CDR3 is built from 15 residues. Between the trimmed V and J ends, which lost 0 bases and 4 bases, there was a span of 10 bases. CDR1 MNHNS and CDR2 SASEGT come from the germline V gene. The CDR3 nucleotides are TGTGCCAGCAGTGAAGCGGGGGGAGGTAATCAGCCCCAGCATTTT. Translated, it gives CASSEAGGGNQPQHF.

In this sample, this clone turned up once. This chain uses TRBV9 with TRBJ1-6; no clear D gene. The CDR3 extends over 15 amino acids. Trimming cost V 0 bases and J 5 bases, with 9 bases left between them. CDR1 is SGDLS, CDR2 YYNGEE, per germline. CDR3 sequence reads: CASSVEGRNNSPLHF. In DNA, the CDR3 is TGTGCCAGCAGCGTAGAAGGGCGGAATAATTCACCCCTCCACTTT.

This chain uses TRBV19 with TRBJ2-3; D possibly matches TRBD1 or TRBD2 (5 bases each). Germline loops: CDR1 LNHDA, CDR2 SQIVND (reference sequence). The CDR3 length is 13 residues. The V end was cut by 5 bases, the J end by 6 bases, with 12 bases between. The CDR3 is CASSGWDRDTQYF. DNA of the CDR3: TGTGCCAGTAGTGGCTGGGACCGGGATACGCAGTATTTT.

The CDR3 DNA reads as TGCGCCAGCAGCCTATCGGACAGGGGCAGATCTGAAGCTTTCTTT. Translating it yields CASSLSDRGRSEAFF. The chain recombines TRBV5-1 with TRBJ1-1, with 9 nucleotides matching TRBD1. Germline trimming cut 4 bases from V and 6 bases from J; bases unmatched to any gene: 10. CDR1 and CDR2 (germline): SGHRS, YFSETQ. The CDR3 is 15 residues long.

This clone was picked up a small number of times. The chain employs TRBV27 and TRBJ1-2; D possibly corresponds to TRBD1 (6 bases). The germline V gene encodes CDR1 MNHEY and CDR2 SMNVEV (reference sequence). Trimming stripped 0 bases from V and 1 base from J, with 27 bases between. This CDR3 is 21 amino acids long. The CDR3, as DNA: TGTGCCAGCAGTTTATCGAAGAGGGGGTTGAGGGGGAGAAGGGGTAACTATGGCTACACCTTC. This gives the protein CASSLSKRGLRGRRGNYGYTF.

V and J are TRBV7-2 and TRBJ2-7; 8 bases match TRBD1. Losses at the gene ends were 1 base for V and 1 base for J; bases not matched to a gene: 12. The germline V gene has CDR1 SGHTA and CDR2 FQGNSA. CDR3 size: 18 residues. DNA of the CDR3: TGTGCCAGCAGCTTAGAGCTCCAGGCCGGGACAGGATCCTACGAGCAGTACTTC. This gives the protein CASSLELQAGTGSYEQYF.

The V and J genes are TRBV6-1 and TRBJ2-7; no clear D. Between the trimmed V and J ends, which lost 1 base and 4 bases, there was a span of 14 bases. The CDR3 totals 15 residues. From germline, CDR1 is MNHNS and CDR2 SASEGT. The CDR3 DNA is TGTGCCAGCAGTGAAGGGCCCACAGCCGTTTACGAGCAGTACTTC. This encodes CASSEGPTAVYEQYF.

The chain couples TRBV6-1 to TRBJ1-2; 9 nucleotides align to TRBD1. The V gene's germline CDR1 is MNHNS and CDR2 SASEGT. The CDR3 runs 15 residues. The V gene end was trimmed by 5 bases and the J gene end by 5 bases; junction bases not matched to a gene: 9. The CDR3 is CASSLGQGKGYGYTF. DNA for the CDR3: TGTGCCAGCAGTTTAGGACAGGGGAAAGGTTATGGCTACACCTTC.

CDR3 coding DNA: TGTGCCAGTTCTCCACAGAACTATGGCTACACCTTC. It is translated as CASSPQNYGYTF. The chain uses TRBV19 and TRBJ1-2; D uncertain. Germline V gives CDR1 LNHDA, CDR2 SQIVND (reference sequence). The CDR3 is 12 amino acids. Deletions cut 8 bases from V and 2 bases from J, with 9 bases between.

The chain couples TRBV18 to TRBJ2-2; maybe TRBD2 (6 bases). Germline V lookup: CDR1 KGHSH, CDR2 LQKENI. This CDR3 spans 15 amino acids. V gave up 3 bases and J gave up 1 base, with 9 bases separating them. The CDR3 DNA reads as TGTGCCAGCTCACCCAGGAGGGAGAACACCGGGGAGCTGTTTTTT. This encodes CASSPRRENTGELFF.

Written as DNA, the CDR3 is TGTGCCAGCAGTGAAGCATTGAGGACAGGGTCCTTTGGGGATGGCTACACCTTC. Its protein product is CASSEALRTGSFGDGYTF. This chain joins TRBV6-1 and TRBJ1-2, with 8 bases matching TRBD1. The length of the CDR3 is 18 residues. The germline V gene has CDR1 MNHNS and CDR2 SASEGT. Trimming took 0 bases from V and 6 from J; bases not matched to a gene: 15.

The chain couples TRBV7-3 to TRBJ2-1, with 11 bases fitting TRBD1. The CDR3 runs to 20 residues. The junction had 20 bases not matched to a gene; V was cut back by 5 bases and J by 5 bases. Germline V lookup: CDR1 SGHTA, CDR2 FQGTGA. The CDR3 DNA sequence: TGTGCCAGCAGCCCCATAGGGGGCGGATTCCGGGACAGGGGGAACAATGAGCAGTTCTTC. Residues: CASSPIGGGFRDRGNNEQFF.

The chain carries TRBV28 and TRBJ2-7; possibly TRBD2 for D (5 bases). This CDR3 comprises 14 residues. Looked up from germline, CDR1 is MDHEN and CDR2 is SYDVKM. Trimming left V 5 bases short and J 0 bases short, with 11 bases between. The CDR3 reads CASSRGRSSYEQYF. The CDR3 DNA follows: TGTGCCAGCAGTCGGGGAAGGAGCTCCTACGAGCAGTACTTC.

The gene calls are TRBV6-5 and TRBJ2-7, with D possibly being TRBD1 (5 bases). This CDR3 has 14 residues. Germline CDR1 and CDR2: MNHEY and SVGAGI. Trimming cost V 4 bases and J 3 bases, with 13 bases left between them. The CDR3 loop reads CASSSPLDSYEQYF. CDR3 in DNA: TGTGCCAGCAGTTCCCCCCTTGACAGCTACGAGCAGTACTTC.

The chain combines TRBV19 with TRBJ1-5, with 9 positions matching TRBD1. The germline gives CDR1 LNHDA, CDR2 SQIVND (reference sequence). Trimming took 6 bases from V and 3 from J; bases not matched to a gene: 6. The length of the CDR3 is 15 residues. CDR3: CASRGGTGFNQPQHF. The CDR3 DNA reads TGTGCCAGTAGGGGGGGGACAGGGTTCAATCAGCCCCAGCATTTT.

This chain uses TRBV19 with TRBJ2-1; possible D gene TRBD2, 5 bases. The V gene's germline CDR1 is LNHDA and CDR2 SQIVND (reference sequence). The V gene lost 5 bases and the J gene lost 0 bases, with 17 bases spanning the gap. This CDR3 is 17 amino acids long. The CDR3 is CASSSRTRISSYNEQFF. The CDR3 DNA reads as TGTGCCAGTAGTTCCCGAACTAGAATAAGCTCCTACAATGAGCAGTTCTTC.

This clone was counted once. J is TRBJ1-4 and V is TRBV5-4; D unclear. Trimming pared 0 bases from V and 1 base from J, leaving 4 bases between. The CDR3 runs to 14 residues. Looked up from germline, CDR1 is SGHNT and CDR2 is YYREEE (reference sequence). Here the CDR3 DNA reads TGTGCCAGCAGCTTGGGGGAAACTAATGAAAAACTGTTTTTT. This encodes CASSLGETNEKLFF.

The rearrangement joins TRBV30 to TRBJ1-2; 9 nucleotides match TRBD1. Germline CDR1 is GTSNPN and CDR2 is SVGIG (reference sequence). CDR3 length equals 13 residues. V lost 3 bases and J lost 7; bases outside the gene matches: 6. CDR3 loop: CAWSHRGHSGYTF. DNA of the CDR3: TGTGCCTGGAGCCACAGGGGGCACAGTGGCTACACCTTC.

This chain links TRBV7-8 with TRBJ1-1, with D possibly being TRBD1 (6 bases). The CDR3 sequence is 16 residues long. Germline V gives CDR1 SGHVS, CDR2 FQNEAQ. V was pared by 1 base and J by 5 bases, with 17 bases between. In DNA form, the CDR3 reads TGTGCCAGCAGCTTAGTCCGTTGGGAGGGGGAGACTGAAGCTTTCTTT. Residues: CASSLVRWEGETEAFF.

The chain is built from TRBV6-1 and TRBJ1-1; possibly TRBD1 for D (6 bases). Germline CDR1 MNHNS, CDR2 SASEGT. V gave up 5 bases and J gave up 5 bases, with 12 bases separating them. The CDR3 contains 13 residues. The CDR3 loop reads CASSLTGNTEAFF. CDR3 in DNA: TGTGCCAGCAGTCTTACAGGGAATACTGAAGCTTTCTTT.

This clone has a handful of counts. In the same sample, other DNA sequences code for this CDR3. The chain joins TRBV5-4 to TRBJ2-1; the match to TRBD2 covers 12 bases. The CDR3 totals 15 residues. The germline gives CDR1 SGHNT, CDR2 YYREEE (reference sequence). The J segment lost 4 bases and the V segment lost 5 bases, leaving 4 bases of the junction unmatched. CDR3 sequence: CASSSGTSGYNEQFF. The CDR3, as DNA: TGTGCCAGCAGTTCCGGGACTAGCGGGTACAATGAGCAGTTCTTC.

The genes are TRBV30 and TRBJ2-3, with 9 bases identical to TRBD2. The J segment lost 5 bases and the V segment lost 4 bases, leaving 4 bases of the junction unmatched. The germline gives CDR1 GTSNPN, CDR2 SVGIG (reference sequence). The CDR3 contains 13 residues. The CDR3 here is CAWTSGAGDTQYF. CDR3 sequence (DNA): TGTGCCTGGACTAGCGGGGCCGGAGATACGCAGTATTTT.

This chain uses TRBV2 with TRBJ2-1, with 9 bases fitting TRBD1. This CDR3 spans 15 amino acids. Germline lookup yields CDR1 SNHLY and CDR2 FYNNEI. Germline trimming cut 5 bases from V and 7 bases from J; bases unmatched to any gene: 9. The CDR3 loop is CASSLTRDRVNEQFF. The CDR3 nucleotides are TGTGCCAGCAGTTTGACCCGGGACAGGGTGAATGAGCAGTTCTTC.

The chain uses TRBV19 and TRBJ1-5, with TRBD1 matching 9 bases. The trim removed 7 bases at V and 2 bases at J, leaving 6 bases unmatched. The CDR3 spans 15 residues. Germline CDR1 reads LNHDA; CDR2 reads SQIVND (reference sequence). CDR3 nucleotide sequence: TGTGCCAGTAACATCCGGGACAGGGGCAATCAGCCCCAGCATTTT. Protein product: CASNIRDRGNQPQHF. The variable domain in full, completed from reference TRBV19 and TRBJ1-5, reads DGGITQSPKYLFRKEGQNVTLSCEQNLNHDAMYWYRQDPGQGLRLIYYSQIVNDFQKGDIAEGYSVSREKKESFPLTVTSAQKNPTAFYLCASNIRDRGNQPQHFGDGTRLSIL.

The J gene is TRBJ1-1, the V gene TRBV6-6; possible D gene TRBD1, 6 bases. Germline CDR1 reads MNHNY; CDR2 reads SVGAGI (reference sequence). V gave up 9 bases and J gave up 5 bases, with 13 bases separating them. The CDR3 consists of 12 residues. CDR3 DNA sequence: TGTGCCAGTACGCCACAGGGAACTGAAGCTTTCTTT. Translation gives CASTPQGTEAFF.

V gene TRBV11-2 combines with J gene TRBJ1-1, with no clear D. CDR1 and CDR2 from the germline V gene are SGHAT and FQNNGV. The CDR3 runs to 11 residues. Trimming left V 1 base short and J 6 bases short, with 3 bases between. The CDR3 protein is CASSLGPEAFF. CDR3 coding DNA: TGTGCCAGCAGCTTAGGCCCTGAAGCTTTCTTT.

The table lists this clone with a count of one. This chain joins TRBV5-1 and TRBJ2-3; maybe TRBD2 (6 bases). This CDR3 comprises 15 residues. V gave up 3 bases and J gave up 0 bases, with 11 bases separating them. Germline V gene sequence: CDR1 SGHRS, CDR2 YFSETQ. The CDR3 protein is CASSSAGSSTDTQYF. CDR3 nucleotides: TGCGCCAGCAGCTCCGCGGGGTCTAGCACAGATACGCAGTATTTT. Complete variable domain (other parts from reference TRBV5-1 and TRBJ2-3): KAGVTQTPRYLIKTRGQQVTLSCSPISGHRSVSWYQQTPGQGLQFLFEYFSETQRNKGNFPGRFSGRQFSNSRSEMNVSTLELGDSALYLCASSSAGSSTDTQYFGPGTRLTVL.

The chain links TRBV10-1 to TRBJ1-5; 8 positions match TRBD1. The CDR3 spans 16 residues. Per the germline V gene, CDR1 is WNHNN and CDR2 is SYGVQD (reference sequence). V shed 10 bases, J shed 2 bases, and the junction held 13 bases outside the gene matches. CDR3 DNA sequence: TGCGCCATCCCCCCACCTCCGGACAGGGGCAATCAGCCCCAGCATTTT. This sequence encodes CAIPPPPDRGNQPQHF.

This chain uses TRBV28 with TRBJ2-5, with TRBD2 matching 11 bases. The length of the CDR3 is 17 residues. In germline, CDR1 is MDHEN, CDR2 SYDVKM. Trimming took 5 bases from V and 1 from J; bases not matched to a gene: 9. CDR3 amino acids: CASSPAGLAASQETQYF. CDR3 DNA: TGTGCCAGCAGTCCCGCGGGACTAGCGGCTTCCCAAGAGACCCAGTACTTC.

The CDR3 is CASSPRDSWFF. In DNA form, the CDR3 reads TGTGCCAGCTCACCAAGGGACTCCTGGTTCTTC. The chain is built from TRBV18 and TRBJ2-1, with D perhaps matching TRBD2 (6 bases). The germline CDR1 and CDR2 sequences are KGHSH and LQKENI. The CDR3 sequence is 11 residues long. The germline V and J ends were trimmed by 2 bases and 15 bases, with 11 bases remaining between them.